Listed below are T cell receptor beta chains from one sample, sequenced in a study of OX40 agonist ivuxolimab in advanced cancers. TCRdb's copy holds only in-frame clones and misses some; the assay was immunoSEQ multiplex PCR. Of 65,000 to 100,000 clones listed, 90% were seen once; the top ten hold 0.33%. The sequencing used CD4+ or CD8+ T cells sorted from blood, collected in a trial of the OX40 agonist ivuxolimab. These receptor sequences come from an adult with an advanced solid tumor such as melanoma, head and neck, liver or kidney cancer. CDR3s include the opening cysteine and the closing phenylalanine or tryptophan. The D gene is left open where the match is weak. Size is omitted from some rows. Given values are once, few, many or a class for expanded clones.

len	v_gene	j_gene	abundance	d_gene	CDR3nt	CDR3aa
13	TRBV6-5	TRBJ1-2	few	-	TGTGCCAGCAGCCTCACGGAGACAGATAGGCGCACCTTC	CASSLTETDRRTF
15	TRBV4-2	TRBJ1-5	-	TRBD1	TGTGCCAGCAGCCAGACAGGGACTGGTGCTCAGCCCCAGCATTTT	CASSQTGTGAQPQHF
17	TRBV27	TRBJ1-1	-	TRBD1	TGTGCCAGCAGTAGGCGCGCGACAGGGTGGGAGAACACTGAAGCTTTCTTT	CASSRRATGWENTEAFF
13	TRBV5-8	TRBJ2-3	-	TRBD1	TGTGCCAGCAGCGATAAGGACAGGGATACGCAGTATTTT	CASSDKDRDTQYF
14	TRBV7-3	TRBJ1-6	once	-	TGTGCCAGCAGCCCTTCAGCGGGGGACTCACCCCTCCACTTT	CASSPSAGDSPLHF
18	TRBV11-2	TRBJ2-6	-	-	TGTGCCAGCAGCCCCGGACATCTTTCTAGTTCTGGGGCCAACGTCCTGACTTTC	CASSPGHLSSSGANVLTF
11	TRBV11-1	TRBJ1-1	-	-	TGTGCCAGCAGCTTCTCCACTGAAGCTTTCTTT	CASSFSTEAFF
12	TRBV19	TRBJ1-6	-	-	TGTGCCAGTAGTATGCGGGCGTCACCCCTCCACTTT	CASSMRASPLHF
13	TRBV18	TRBJ1-1	-	-	TGTGCCAGCTCACAGGGTTTGAACACTGAAGCTTTCTTT	CASSQGLNTEAFF
12	TRBV7-2	TRBJ2-7	-	-	TGTGCCAGCAGCTTAGCGCGATACGAGCAGTACTTC	CASSLARYEQYF
12	TRBV28	TRBJ1-2	-	-	TGTGCCAGCAGTTTATACAGATATGGCTACACCTTC	CASSLYRYGYTF
16	TRBV18	TRBJ2-7	-	-	TGTGCCAGCTCACCTCGTTTGGGCGTTGGATCCTACGAGCAGTACTTC	CASSPRLGVGSYEQYF
15	TRBV30	TRBJ2-3	-	-	TGTGCCTGGAGGCAGGGGGGGGTGGGCACAGATACGCAGTATTTT	CAWRQGGVGTDTQYF
13	TRBV4-1	TRBJ1-2	-	-	TGCGCCAGCAGCCAAGTAAGGGGCCCTGGCTACACCTTC	CASSQVRGPGYTF
16	TRBV7-6	TRBJ1-6	-	TRBD1	TGTGCCAGCAGCTTAGGCACAGGGGGCTCTAATTCACCCCTCCACTTT	CASSLGTGGSNSPLHF
16	TRBV6-1	TRBJ2-5	once	-	TGTGCCAGCAGTGTAACGGTGGGGGGGGCCGCGGAGACCCAGTACTTC	CASSVTVGGAAETQYF
17	TRBV4-2	TRBJ2-3	-	TRBD2	TGTGCCAGCAGCCAAGAAAAACGGGGGGGCACCACAGATACGCAGTATTTT	CASSQEKRGGTTDTQYF
15	TRBV6-6	TRBJ1-2	-	-	TGTGCCAGCAGTTACTCGTCAGGGGCTGGGTTTGGCTACACCTTC	CASSYSSGAGFGYTF
17	TRBV5-1	TRBJ1-5	-	TRBD1	TGCGCCAGCAGCCTTATTGACAGGGGCCTTTCAATTCAGCCCCAGCATTTT	CASSLIDRGLSIQPQHF
13	TRBV27	TRBJ1-4	-	TRBD1	TGTGCCAGCAGTTTAGTTCAGGGGGGCCCGTGGATTTTT	CASSLVQGGPWIF
15	TRBV28	TRBJ1-3	-	-	TGTGCCAGCAGCCAGATGGGGGCAAGGGGAAACACCATATATTTT	CASSQMGARGNTIYF
14	TRBV5-1	TRBJ1-1	few	-	TGCGCCAGCAGCTTGTCAGGGGATCGTCCTGAAGCTTTCTTT	CASSLSGDRPEAFF
14	TRBV14	TRBJ1-1	-	-	TGTGCCAGCAGCCTGGCAGGGATGAACACTGAAGCTTTCTTT	CASSLAGMNTEAFF
13	TRBV27	TRBJ1-6	-	-	TGTGCCAGTCGTCGGGAGATAGGTTCACCCCTCCACTTT	CASRREIGSPLHF
17	TRBV15	TRBJ2-1	-	-	TGTGCCACCAGCAGAGTGGCGGGGGATGAGGGGGAGAATGAGCAGTTCTTC	CATSRVAGDEGENEQFF
14	TRBV11-2	TRBJ1-4	-	-	TGTGCCAGCAGCTTCCCCAGGGTGAATGAAAAACTGTTTTTT	CASSFPRVNEKLFF
11	TRBV30	TRBJ2-4	-	-	TGTGCCTGGAAGACGGGAAACATTCAGTACTTC	CAWKTGNIQYF
16	TRBV5-1	TRBJ2-1	-	TRBD2	TGCGCCAGCAGCCTAGGGACTAGCGGGTCACCTAATGAGCAGTTCTTC	CASSLGTSGSPNEQFF
16	TRBV5-1	TRBJ1-6	-	-	TGCGCCAGCAGCTTGGGTCGCTCGGGGGGCAGTTCACCCCTCCACTTT	CASSLGRSGGSSPLHF
15	TRBV7-9	TRBJ2-1	-	TRBD1	TGTGCCAGCAGCCTCCGGGACAGCCTATACAATGAGCAGTTCTTC	CASSLRDSLYNEQFF
14	TRBV19	TRBJ1-4	-	TRBD1	TGTGCCAGTAGTAGCGGGACAGTGGGGGCGAAACTGTTTTTT	CASSSGTVGAKLFF
14	TRBV10-1	TRBJ1-1	-	-	TGCGCCAGCAGTGTTAGTCCGTCGAACACTGAAGCTTTCTTT	CASSVSPSNTEAFF
16	TRBV6-6	TRBJ1-5	few	-	TGTGCCAGCAGTTACTCGACGCCAGGGGCCGGTCAGCCCCAGCATTTT	CASSYSTPGAGQPQHF
16	TRBV11-2	TRBJ2-6	-	-	TGTGCCAGCAGCGAGGTAATACAAAGTCGGGCCAACGTCCTGACTTTC	CASSEVIQSRANVLTF
16	TRBV5-4	TRBJ1-1	once	TRBD1	TGTGCCAGCAGGTCCGGGACAGGGGTCCTGGGGACTGAAGCTTTCTTT	CASRSGTGVLGTEAFF
13	TRBV10-1	TRBJ2-2	-	TRBD2	TGCGCCAGTAGCGGGGTAGGCGCCGGGGAGCTGTTTTTT	CASSGVGAGELFF
14	TRBV6-1	TRBJ1-6	-	-	TGTGCCAGCAGGGCGCCGGGACTATATTCACCCCTCCACTTT	CASRAPGLYSPLHF
13	TRBV6-5	TRBJ2-4	-	-	TGTGCCAGCAGGACGATAGCCAAAAACATTCAGTACTTC	CASRTIAKNIQYF
13	TRBV5-1	TRBJ2-7	-	TRBD2	TGCGCCAGCAGCTTGGGGACTAGCGACGAGCAGTACTTC	CASSLGTSDEQYF
15	TRBV28	TRBJ2-3	-	-	TGTGCCAGCAGTTTCATACAGTACGTTGGGGATACGCAGTATTTT	CASSFIQYVGDTQYF
13	TRBV6-4	TRBJ2-3	-	-	TGTGCCAGCAGTGAAGGGCCCGCTGGTACGCAGTATTTT	CASSEGPAGTQYF
14	TRBV19	TRBJ1-1	-	-	TGTGCCAGTACCGAGGGCCAAACTAGAGGTGAAGCTTTCTTT	CASTEGQTRGEAFF
15	TRBV7-9	TRBJ1-5	-	TRBD1	TGTGCCAGCAGCCCTCCAGGGGGCGAACATCAGCCCCAGCATTTT	CASSPPGGEHQPQHF
15	TRBV18	TRBJ2-3	-	TRBD2	TGTGCCAGCGCCAGGACTAGCGGGGGCACAGATACGCAGTATTTT	CASARTSGGTDTQYF
13	TRBV27	TRBJ1-6	-	-	TGTGCCAGCAGTTTGTCAGGGGATTCACCCCTCCACTTT	CASSLSGDSPLHF
13	TRBV27	TRBJ2-5	-	-	TGTGCCAGCAGTCGGGCACAGAAAGAGACCCAGTACTTC	CASSRAQKETQYF
16	TRBV4-2	TRBJ2-5	-	TRBD2	TGTGCCAGCAGCCAAGATCCGGGGGGGCGTGGAGAGACCCAGTACTTC	CASSQDPGGRGETQYF
15	TRBV5-1	TRBJ2-7	-	-	TGCGCCAGCAGCCCCGGGGCGGGGAAAAAGGACGAGCAGTACTTC	CASSPGAGKKDEQYF
14	TRBV28	TRBJ1-2	-	TRBD1	TGTGCCAGCAGGATGGACAGGGGGCGAAGCGGCTACACCTTC	CASRMDRGRSGYTF